In this sample, the clone carrying this TCR beta chain turned up many times. What it binds is not known. Aged 18 to 65, hyperthyroidism patients had been newly diagnosed, with under 2 months' duration. The study excluded patients with other autoimmune diseases, uncontrolled infections, pregnancy or lactation. The CDR3 covers 14 residues. The V and J ends lost 6 bases and 3 bases respectively, with 11 bases between them. Looked up from germline, CDR1 is MRHNA and CDR2 is SNTAGT. The record originates from a study of Graves' ophthalmopathy and Graves' hyperthyroidism. In the study overall: In this cohort's terms, stable hyperthyroidism meant no ophthalmopathy by 18 months of follow-up.

RNA transcripts were the template, and TCR beta CDR3 regions were amplified from them. RT-PCR was first run with HTBI primers, then multiplex PCR in a second round. TCRdb itself ran the multiplex PCR reads through MiXCR, one entry per CDR3 protein. This table holds around 590,000 distinct CDR3 sequences, under 40% found once. Notes on the study in general: An 81.08% specificity and just under 90% sensitivity were achieved by a 13-signature model that separated ophthalmopathy from stable hyperthyroidism.

This sequence originates from an adult man with Graves' hyperthyroidism. The rearrangement links TRBV6-4 to TRBJ1-4; perhaps TRBD1 as D (6 bases). The sequenced material came from peripheral blood or thyroid tissue (not recorded which). The CDR3 DNA is TGTGCCAGCAGCGGGGGGCAAGCTAATGAAAAACTGTTTTTT. Its translation: CASSGGQANEKLFF.